A single sample gave rise to the 20 T cell receptor beta chains below, sequenced in a study of T cells in Graves' hyperthyroidism and ophthalmopathy. The TCR beta CDR3 regions underwent amplification using RNA transcripts as the source. RT-PCR in the first round (using the HTBI primer set) targeted the TCR CDR3. TCRdb independently ran MiXCR on the multiplex PCR reads; one entry per CDR3 protein. The repertoire holds roughly 330,000 distinct CDR3 sequences, with roughly 15% as singletons. Sequencing input: blood. These TCRs come from a man aged 25-45 years with Graves' hyperthyroidism.

The chain is built from TRBV9 and TRBJ2-2; a possible D gene is TRBD1 (5 bases). The CDR3 spans 16 residues. V shed 0 bases and J shed 1 base, with 10 bases lying between them. Germline CDR1 SGDLS, CDR2 YYNGEE. CDR3 amino acids: CASSVAGHLNTGELFF. The DNA of the CDR3 is TGTGCCAGCAGCGTAGCAGGACACCTGAACACCGGGGAGCTGTTTTTT.

This clonotype was seen only a few times. The genes are TRBV27 and TRBJ2-5; 8 nucleotides agree with TRBD2. Germline trimming cut 0 bases from V and 5 bases from J; bases unmatched to any gene: 8. The CDR3 is 16 residues long. Per the germline V gene, CDR1 is MNHEY and CDR2 is SMNVEV (reference sequence). DNA for the CDR3: TGTGCCAGCAGTTTATCGAATCGGGGGGGTCGTGAGACCCAGTACTTC. It is translated as CASSLSNRGGRETQYF.

This clonotype has at least ten counts. The rearrangement joins TRBV11-2 to TRBJ2-3; 9 positions agree with TRBD1. Germline CDR1 and CDR2: SGHAT and FQNNGV. The length of the CDR3 is 15 residues. The trim removed 4 bases at V and 6 bases at J, leaving 8 bases unmatched. CDR3 in amino acids: CASSSGQGKYDTQYF. The CDR3 DNA follows: TGTGCCAGCAGCTCCGGACAGGGGAAATACGATACGCAGTATTTT.

The chain uses TRBV5-4 and TRBJ2-7; D is perhaps TRBD2 (6 bases). The CDR3 is made up of 15 amino acids. Between the trimmed V and J ends, which lost 0 bases and 3 bases, there was a span of 13 bases. CDR1 is SGHNT, CDR2 YYREEE, per germline (reference sequence). The CDR3 loop is CASSLASGHNYEQYF. The CDR3 nucleotides are TGTGCCAGCAGCTTGGCCAGCGGGCACAACTACGAGCAGTACTTC.

This clonotype was seen ten or more times. The V gene is TRBV20-1, the J gene TRBJ2-1; TRBD1 might be the D (5 bases). V dropped 3 bases and J dropped 0 bases, with 9 bases sitting between them. Germline CDR1 and CDR2: DFQATT and SNEGSKA (reference sequence). This CDR3 has 14 residues. The CDR3 reads CSARDTSSYNEQFF. For the CDR3, the DNA is TGCAGTGCTAGGGACACGAGCTCCTACAATGAGCAGTTCTTC.

This clonotype was observed at least ten times. The chain has TRBV2 and TRBJ2-3, with 12 bases aligning to TRBD2. The V gene end was trimmed by 4 bases and the J gene end by 1 base; junction bases not matched to a gene: 0. Germline V CDR1 and CDR2: SNHLY, FYNNEI. This CDR3 spans 15 amino acids. This CDR3 is CASSGLAGGTDTQYF. CDR3 DNA sequence: TGTGCCAGCAGTGGACTAGCGGGAGGCACAGATACGCAGTATTTT.

This clonotype was seen a single time. The chain is built from TRBV2 and TRBJ2-1, with TRBD2 matching 14 bases. The J segment lost 6 bases and the V segment lost 8 bases, leaving 3 bases of the junction unmatched. Germline V gene lookup returns CDR1 SNHLY and CDR2 FYNNEI. CDR3 size: 14 residues. As DNA, the CDR3 is TGTGCCAGCGTGGGACTAGCGGGAGTCAATGAGCAGTTCTTC. Translated: CASVGLAGVNEQFF.

The CDR3 DNA reads TGCAGTGCTAGAGATCACACTCGGACCCAGTACTTC. This translates into CSARDHTRTQYF. The chain joins TRBV20-1 to TRBJ2-5; D is unresolved. Germline V gene sequence: CDR1 DFQATT, CDR2 SNEGSKA (reference sequence). The V end lost 0 bases, the J end lost 7 bases, and 9 bases lay between the germline ends. The CDR3 has 12 amino acids.

This clonotype showed up just a few times. This chain uses TRBV5-8 with TRBJ2-1, with D possibly being TRBD2 (6 bases). Looked up from germline, CDR1 is SGHTS and CDR2 is YDEGEE. Trimming left V 4 bases short and J 6 bases short, with 17 bases between. This CDR3 contains 15 residues. The CDR3 DNA is TGTGCCAGCAGCCGACCCCCAGCGGGCTTCAATGAGCAGTTCTTC. Translating gives CASSRPPAGFNEQFF.

CDR3 amino acids: CASSFTGINTEAFF. The CDR3 nucleotides are TGTGCCAGCAGTTTTACAGGGATAAACACTGAAGCTTTCTTT. The rearrangement uses TRBV12-3 or TRBV12-4 and TRBJ1-1; weak D call: TRBD1 (6 bases). The V gene lost 3 bases and the J gene lost 2 bases, with 10 bases spanning the gap. This CDR3 has 14 residues.

This clonotype came up many times. The chain employs TRBV29-1 and TRBJ1-1, with D perhaps TRBD1 (5 bases). The germline gives CDR1 SQVTM, CDR2 ANQGSEA. V was shortened by 6 bases and J by 5 bases, with 19 bases between the two germline ends. The CDR3 length is 14 residues. Written as DNA, the CDR3 is TGCAGCGTCCTACCTGGGGGGAAGAGGACTGAAGCTTTCTTT. This translates into CSVLPGGKRTEAFF.

This clonotype appeared once. The chain has TRBV4-1 and TRBJ1-5; 9 nucleotides match TRBD1. V lost 1 base to trimming and J lost 7 bases; unmatched junction nucleotides: 2. CDR1 and CDR2 (germline): MGHRA, YSYEKL. The CDR3 runs 14 residues. CDR3 in DNA: TGCGCCAGCAGCCAAGCTACAGGGGGCCAGCCCCAGCATTTT. Translated, it gives CASSQATGGQPQHF.

The table lists this clonotype with a few counts. The chain joins TRBV6-1 to TRBJ1-1; D remains unclear. The CDR3 length is 13 residues. V gave up 8 bases and J gave up 8 bases, with 18 bases separating them. In germline, CDR1 is MNHNS, CDR2 SASEGT. CDR3 region: CASVIVQLGEAFF. The CDR3 DNA reads as TGTGCCAGCGTTATTGTACAGTTAGGGGAAGCTTTCTTT.

In this sample, this clonotype turned up many times. This chain connects TRBV5-1 to TRBJ1-2, with 9 bases that match TRBD1. V gave up 4 bases and J gave up 7 bases; unmatched junction bases: 2. The CDR3 extends over 12 amino acids. Per germline, CDR1 SGHRS and CDR2 YFSETQ. The chain's CDR3 is CASSPDRGGYTF. In DNA, the CDR3 is TGCGCCAGCAGCCCGGACAGGGGTGGCTACACCTTC.

V and J are TRBV29-1 and TRBJ1-2; possibly TRBD1 for D (6 bases). CDR1 is SQVTM and CDR2 is ANQGSEA in the germline V gene. The CDR3 has 13 amino acids. The germline V and J ends were trimmed by 7 bases and 2 bases, with 14 bases remaining between them. This chain's CDR3 is CSDLRGWNYGYTF. Written as DNA, the CDR3 is TGCAGCGATTTGAGGGGGTGGAACTATGGCTACACCTTC.

The sample holds many counts of this clonotype. The genes are TRBV20-1 and TRBJ2-3; TRBD2 matches 8 bases. CDR3 length equals 15 residues. Germline V gene sequence: CDR1 DFQATT, CDR2 SNEGSKA (reference sequence). V gave up 4 bases and J gave up 3 bases; unmatched junction bases: 9. Written as DNA, the CDR3 is TGCAGTGCTATTCCTAGCGGGCGGGGAACAGATACGCAGTATTTT. Its protein is CSAIPSGRGTDTQYF.

This clonotype was counted many times. V gene TRBV2 combines with J gene TRBJ2-1; no firm D call. Germline V CDR1 and CDR2: SNHLY, FYNNEI. The CDR3 is made up of 10 amino acids. Trimming cost V 1 base and J 9 bases, with 1 base left between them. The CDR3 region has the DNA TGTGCCAGCAGTGAAGGTGAGCAGTTCTTC. The encoded protein is CASSEGEQFF.

In this sample, this clonotype turned up many times. This sequence joins TRBV5-4 and TRBJ1-2; 9 bases fit TRBD1. The germline CDR1 and CDR2 sequences are SGHNT and YYREEE (reference sequence). V trimming: 3 bases; J trimming: 8 bases; junction bases outside the gene matches: 5. The CDR3 has 13 residues. The CDR3 DNA reads TGTGCCAGCAGCTGGACAGGGGAGCGGGGCTACACCTTC. It translates to CASSWTGERGYTF.

This clonotype occurred once. A single base separates this from a much larger clone, so it may be a read error. The chain uses TRBV28 and TRBJ1-1; D is perhaps TRBD1 (6 bases). The CDR3 loop spans 14 amino acids. CDR1 MDHEN and CDR2 SYDVKM come from the germline V gene. This chain's CDR3 is CGSTPGARYTEAFF. Here the CDR3 DNA reads TGTGGCAGCACCCCGGGGGCTCGGTACACTGAAGCTTTCTTT.

This clonotype appeared a few times. Lacking the conserved final phenylalanine or tryptophan, this CDR3 likely reflects a read error. The CDR3 sequence: CASSEVGPPSIPKRGYTL. CDR3 bases: TGTGCCAGCAGTGAAGTCGGGCCACCATCCATCCCCAAGAGGGGCTACACCCTC. The genes are TRBV6-1 and TRBJ1-2, with D unclear. V lost 1 base, J lost 8 bases, and 26 bases lay in between. Per germline, CDR1 MNHNS and CDR2 SASEGT. The CDR3 extends over 18 amino acids.